Listed here are 3 T cell receptor beta chains from one sample, sequenced in a study of Graves' ophthalmopathy and Graves' hyperthyroidism. Investigators amplified TCR beta CDR3 regions from RNA transcripts. HTBI-primed RT-PCR formed the first round, and a multiplex PCR formed the second. TCRdb recomputed calls from the multiplex PCR reads with MiXCR, one row per CDR3 protein. The data show about 400,000 distinct CDR3 sequences, with 18% seen just once and 1.5% to 2% held by the top ten. The sequenced sample consisted of peripheral blood. Receptors were obtained from a woman between 18 and 29 years old with Graves' ophthalmopathy.

As concerns this clonotype: The junction differs from germline at one of its ends, possibly a read error. This chain uses TRBV6-5 with TRBJ2-7; 8 positions match TRBD1. This CDR3 is 14 amino acids long. In germline, CDR1 is MNHEY, CDR2 SVGAGI. The CDR3, as DNA: TGTGCCAGAAGTTCGTCTCACAGGGGGAGAGAGCAGTACTTC. Protein: CARSSSHRGREQYF.

This clonotype was seen at least ten times. This chain joins TRBV6-1 and TRBJ2-2; TRBD2 is a possible D gene (6 bases). Deletions cut 1 base from V and 4 bases from J, with 16 bases between. In germline, CDR1 is MNHNS, CDR2 SASEGT. This CDR3 comprises 17 residues. The CDR3 nucleotides are TGTGCCAGCAGTGAAGGATGGTGGGGGGATTTCACCGGGGAGCTGTTTTTT. Its translation: CASSEGWWGDFTGELFF.

This clonotype showed up many times. The chain carries TRBV20-1 and TRBJ2-5, with D possibly TRBD2 on 5 matching bases. CDR1 and CDR2 from the germline V gene are DFQATT and SNEGSKA (reference sequence). V lost 4 bases, J lost 5 bases, and 14 bases lay in between. The CDR3 covers 13 residues. CDR3: CSAKSLPGETQYF. DNA for the CDR3: TGCAGTGCTAAGAGTCTTCCGGGGGAGACCCAGTACTTC.